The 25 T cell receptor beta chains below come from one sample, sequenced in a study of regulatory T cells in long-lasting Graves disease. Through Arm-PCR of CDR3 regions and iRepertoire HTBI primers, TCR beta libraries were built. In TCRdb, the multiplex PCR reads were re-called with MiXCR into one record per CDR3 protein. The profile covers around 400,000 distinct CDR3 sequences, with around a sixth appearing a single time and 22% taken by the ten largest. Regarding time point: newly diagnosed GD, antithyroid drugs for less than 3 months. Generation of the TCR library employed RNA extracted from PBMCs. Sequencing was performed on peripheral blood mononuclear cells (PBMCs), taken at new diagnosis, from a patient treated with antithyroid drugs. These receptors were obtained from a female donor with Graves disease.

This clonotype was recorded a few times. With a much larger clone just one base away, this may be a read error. This CDR3 is CASGEPNEELFF. CDR3 DNA: TGTGCCAGCGGAGAGCCTAATGAAGAACTGTTTTTT. The chain couples TRBV7-2 to TRBJ1-4; D is uncertain. The CDR3 runs to 12 residues. Germline-derived CDR1 and CDR2 are SGHTA and FQGNSA.

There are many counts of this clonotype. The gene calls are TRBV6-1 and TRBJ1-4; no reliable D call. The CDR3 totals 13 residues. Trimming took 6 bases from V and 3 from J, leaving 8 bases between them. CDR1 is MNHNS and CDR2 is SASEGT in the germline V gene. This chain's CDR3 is CASRQLPNEKLFF. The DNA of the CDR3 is TGTGCCAGCAGACAGCTTCCTAATGAAAAACTGTTTTTT.

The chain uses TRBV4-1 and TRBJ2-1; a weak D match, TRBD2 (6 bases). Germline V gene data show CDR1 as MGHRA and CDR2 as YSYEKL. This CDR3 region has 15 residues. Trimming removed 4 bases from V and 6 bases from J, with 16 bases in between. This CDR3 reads CASSRIGISGNEQFF. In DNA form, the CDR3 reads TGCGCCAGCAGCCGTATCGGTATTAGCGGCAATGAGCAGTTCTTC.

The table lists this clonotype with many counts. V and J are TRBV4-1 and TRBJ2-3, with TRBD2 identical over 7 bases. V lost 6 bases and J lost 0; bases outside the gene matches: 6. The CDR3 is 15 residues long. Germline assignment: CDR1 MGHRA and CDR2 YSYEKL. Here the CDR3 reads CASRRLSGSTDTQYF. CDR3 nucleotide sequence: TGCGCCAGCAGGCGGCTTAGCGGGAGCACAGATACGCAGTATTTT.

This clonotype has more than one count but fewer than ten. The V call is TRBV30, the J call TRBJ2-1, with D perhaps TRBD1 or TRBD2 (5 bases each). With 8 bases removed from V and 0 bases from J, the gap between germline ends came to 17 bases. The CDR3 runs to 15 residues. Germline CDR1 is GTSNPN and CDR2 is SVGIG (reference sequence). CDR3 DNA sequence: TGTGCCGGGGACCCTGGGAAAAGCTCCTACAATGAGCAGTTCTTC. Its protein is CAGDPGKSSYNEQFF.

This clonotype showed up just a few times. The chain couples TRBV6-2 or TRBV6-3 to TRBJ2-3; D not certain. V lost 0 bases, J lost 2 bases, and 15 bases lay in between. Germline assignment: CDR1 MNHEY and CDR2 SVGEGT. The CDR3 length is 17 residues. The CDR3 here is CASSYSMVPENTDTQYF. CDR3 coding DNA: TGTGCCAGCAGTTACTCGATGGTTCCAGAGAACACAGATACGCAGTATTTT.

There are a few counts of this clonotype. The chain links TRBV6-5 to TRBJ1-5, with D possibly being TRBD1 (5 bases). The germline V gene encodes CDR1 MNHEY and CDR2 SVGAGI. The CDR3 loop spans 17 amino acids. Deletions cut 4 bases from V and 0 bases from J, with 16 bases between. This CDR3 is CASSSAGGFYSNQPQHF. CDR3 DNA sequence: TGTGCCAGCAGTTCAGCGGGGGGTTTCTATAGCAATCAGCCCCAGCATTTT.

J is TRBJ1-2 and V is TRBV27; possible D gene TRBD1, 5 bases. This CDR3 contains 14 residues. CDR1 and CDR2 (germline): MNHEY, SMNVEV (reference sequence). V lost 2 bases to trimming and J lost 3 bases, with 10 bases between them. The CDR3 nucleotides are TGTGCCAGCAGTTTAATGGGGCGCGACTATGGCTACACCTTC. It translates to CASSLMGRDYGYTF.

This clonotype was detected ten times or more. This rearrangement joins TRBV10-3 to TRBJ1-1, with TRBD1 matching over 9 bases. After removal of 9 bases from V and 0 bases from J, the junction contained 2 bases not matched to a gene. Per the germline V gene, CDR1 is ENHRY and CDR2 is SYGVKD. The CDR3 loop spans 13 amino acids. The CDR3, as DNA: TGTGCCATACGGGACAGGGTGAACACTGAAGCTTTCTTT. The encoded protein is CAIRDRVNTEAFF.

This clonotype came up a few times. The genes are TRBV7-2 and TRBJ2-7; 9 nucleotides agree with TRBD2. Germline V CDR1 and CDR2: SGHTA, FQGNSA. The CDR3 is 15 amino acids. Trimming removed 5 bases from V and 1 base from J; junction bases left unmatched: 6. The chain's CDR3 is CASSPTSGWSYEQYF. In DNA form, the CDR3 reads TGTGCCAGCAGCCCCACTAGCGGGTGGTCCTACGAGCAGTACTTC. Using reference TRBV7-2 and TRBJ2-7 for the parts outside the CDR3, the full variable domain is GAGVSQSPSNKVTEKGKDVELRCDPISGHTALYWYRQSLGQGLEFLIYFQGNSAPDKSGLPSDRFSAERTGGSVSTLTIQRTQQEDSAVYLCASSPTSGWSYEQYFGPGTRLTVT.

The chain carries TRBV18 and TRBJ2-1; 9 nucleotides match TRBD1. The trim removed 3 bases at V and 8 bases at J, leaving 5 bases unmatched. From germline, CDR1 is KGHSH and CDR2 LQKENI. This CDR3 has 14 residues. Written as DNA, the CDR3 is TGTGCCAGCTCACCGGGACAGGGATACTATGAGCAGTTCTTC. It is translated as CASSPGQGYYEQFF.

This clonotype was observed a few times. CDR3: CASSPAGTRNEKLFF. CDR3 sequence (DNA): TGTGCCAGTAGTCCCGCCGGGACACGGAATGAAAAACTGTTTTTT. This chain links TRBV19 with TRBJ1-4, with D tentatively TRBD1 (6 bases). Germline V gene sequence: CDR1 LNHDA, CDR2 SQIVND (reference sequence). This CDR3 has 15 residues. The V and J ends lost 5 bases and 5 bases respectively, with 15 bases between them.

The CDR3 DNA reads as TGTGCCAGCAGCTTAAGGGCCCCGGCCGCCGAGCAGTACTTC. This sequence encodes CASSLRAPAAEQYF. V usage is TRBV5-5 and J usage is TRBJ2-7; no clear D. The CDR3 loop spans 14 amino acids. The V gene's germline CDR1 is SGHKS and CDR2 YYEKEE (reference sequence). Trimming left V 2 bases short and J 6 bases short, with 15 bases between.

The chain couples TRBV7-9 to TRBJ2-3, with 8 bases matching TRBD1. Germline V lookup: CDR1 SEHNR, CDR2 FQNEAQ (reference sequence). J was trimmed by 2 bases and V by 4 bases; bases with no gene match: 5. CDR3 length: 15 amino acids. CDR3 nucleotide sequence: TGTGCCAGCAGCTATGGGACAGGCAACACAGATACGCAGTATTTT. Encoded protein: CASSYGTGNTDTQYF. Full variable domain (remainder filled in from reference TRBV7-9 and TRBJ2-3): DTGVSQNPRHKITKRGQNVTFRCDPISEHNRLYWYRQTLGQGPEFLTYFQNEAQLEKSRLLSDRFSAERPKGSFSTLEIQRTEQGDSAMYLCASSYGTGNTDTQYFGPGTRLTVL.

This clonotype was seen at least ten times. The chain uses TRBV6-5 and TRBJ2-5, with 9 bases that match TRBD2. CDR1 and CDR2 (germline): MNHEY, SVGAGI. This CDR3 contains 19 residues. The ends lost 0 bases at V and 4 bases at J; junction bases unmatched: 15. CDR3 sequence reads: CASSYSSGSGGQKRETQYF. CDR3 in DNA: TGTGCCAGCAGTTACTCGAGTGGTAGCGGGGGCCAAAAAAGAGAGACCCAGTACTTC.

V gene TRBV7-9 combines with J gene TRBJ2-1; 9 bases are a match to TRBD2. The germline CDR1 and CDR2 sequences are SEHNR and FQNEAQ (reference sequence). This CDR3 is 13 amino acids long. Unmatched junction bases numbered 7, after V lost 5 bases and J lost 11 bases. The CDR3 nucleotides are TGTGCCAGCAGCCTATTGCTAGCGGGGAAGCAGTTCTTC. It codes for CASSLLLAGKQFF.

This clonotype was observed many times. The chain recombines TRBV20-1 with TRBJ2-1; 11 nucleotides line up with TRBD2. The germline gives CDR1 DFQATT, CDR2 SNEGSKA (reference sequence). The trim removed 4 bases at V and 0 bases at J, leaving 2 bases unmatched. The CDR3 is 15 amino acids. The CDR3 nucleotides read TGCAGTGCTACCACTAGCGGGAGCTCCTACAATGAGCAGTTCTTC. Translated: CSATTSGSSYNEQFF.

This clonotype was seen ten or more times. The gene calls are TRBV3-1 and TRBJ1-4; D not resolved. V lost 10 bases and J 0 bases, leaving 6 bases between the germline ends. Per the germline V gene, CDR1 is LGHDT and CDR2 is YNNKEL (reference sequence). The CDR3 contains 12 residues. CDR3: CATETTNEKLFF. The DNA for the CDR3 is TGTGCCACCGAAACAACTAATGAAAAACTGTTTTTT.

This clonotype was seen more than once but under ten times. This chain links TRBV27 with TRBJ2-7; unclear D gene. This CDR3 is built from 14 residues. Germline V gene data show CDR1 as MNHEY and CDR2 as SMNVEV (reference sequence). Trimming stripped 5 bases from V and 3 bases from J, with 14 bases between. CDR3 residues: CASSPGPAGYEQYF. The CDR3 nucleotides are TGTGCCAGCAGTCCCGGCCCCGCAGGCTACGAGCAGTACTTC.

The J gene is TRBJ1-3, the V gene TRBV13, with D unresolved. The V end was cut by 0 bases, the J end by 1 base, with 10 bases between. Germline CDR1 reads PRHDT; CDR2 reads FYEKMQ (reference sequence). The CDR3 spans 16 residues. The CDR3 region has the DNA TGTGCCAGCAGCTTAGGCCTAACGTCGTCTGGAAACACCATATATTTT. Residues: CASSLGLTSSGNTIYF.

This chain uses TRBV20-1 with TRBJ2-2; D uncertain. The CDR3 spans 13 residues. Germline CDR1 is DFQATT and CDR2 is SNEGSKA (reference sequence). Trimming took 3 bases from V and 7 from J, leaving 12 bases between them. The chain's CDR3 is CSARGYSVGELFF. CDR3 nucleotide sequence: TGCAGTGCTAGGGGTTATTCGGTCGGGGAGCTGTTTTTT.

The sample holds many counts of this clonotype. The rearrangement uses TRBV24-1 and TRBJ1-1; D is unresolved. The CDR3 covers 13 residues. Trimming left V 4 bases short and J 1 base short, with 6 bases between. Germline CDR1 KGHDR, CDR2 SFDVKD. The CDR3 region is CATSDGQNTEAFF. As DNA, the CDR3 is TGTGCCACCAGTGACGGGCAGAACACTGAAGCTTTCTTT.

CDR3 region: CASSLEGASNNEQFF. In DNA, the CDR3 is TGCGCCAGCAGCCTGGAAGGGGCGTCCAACAATGAGCAGTTCTTC. V and J are TRBV5-1 and TRBJ2-1, with D possibly TRBD1 on 5 matching bases. CDR3 length: 15 residues. CDR1 is SGHRS and CDR2 is YFSETQ in the germline V gene. Trimming left V 4 bases short and J 5 bases short, with 16 bases between.

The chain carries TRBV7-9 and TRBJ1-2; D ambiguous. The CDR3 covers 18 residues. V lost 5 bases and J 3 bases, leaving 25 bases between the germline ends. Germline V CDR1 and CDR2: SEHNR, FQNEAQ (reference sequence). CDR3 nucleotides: TGTGCCAGCAGCCCTCTCGGGCCCTTTAGCGGGAGTTACTATGGCTACACCTTC. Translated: CASSPLGPFSGSYYGYTF.

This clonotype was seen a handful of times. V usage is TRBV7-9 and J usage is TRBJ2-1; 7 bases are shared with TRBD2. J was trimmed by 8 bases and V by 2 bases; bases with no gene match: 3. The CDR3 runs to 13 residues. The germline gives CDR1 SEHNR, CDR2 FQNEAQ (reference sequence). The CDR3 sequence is CASSLFGGDEQFF. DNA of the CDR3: TGTGCCAGCAGCTTATTTGGGGGGGATGAGCAGTTCTTC.